A selection of T cell receptor beta chains follows, all from one sample in a study of cytomegalovirus exposure and HLA in healthy donors. Method: immunoSEQ multiplex PCR; TCRdb's copy keeps in-frame clones and lacks some. The profile shows under 200,000 clones, over 70% of them singletons. Sequences were obtained from PBMCs. Source of these receptors: a woman in her 50s in good health and CMV-seropositive. Each CDR3 is given with its conserved first and last residue. Fields, in order: clone size, J gene, V gene, D gene, CDR3 protein, CDR3 DNA. A D gene is named only where the DNA matches it firmly. Clone size is stated in some rows and not others, as once, few, many or a class when expanded.

abundance: -; j_gene: TRBJ1-6; v_gene: TRBV7-9; d_gene: -; CDR3aa: CASSLDSSYNSPLHF; CDR3nt: TGTGCCAGCAGCTTAGACAGCTCCTATAATTCACCCCTCCACTTT
abundance: -; j_gene: TRBJ1-2; v_gene: TRBV6-5; d_gene: TRBD1; CDR3aa: CASSYFDRAWGYTF; CDR3nt: TGTGCCAGCAGTTACTTTGACAGGGCGTGGGGCTACACCTTC
abundance: -; j_gene: TRBJ1-2; v_gene: TRBV2; d_gene: -; CDR3aa: CASSDRMDYGYTF; CDR3nt: TGTGCCAGCAGTGACAGGATGGACTATGGCTACACCTTC
abundance: -; j_gene: TRBJ2-1; v_gene: TRBV11-3; d_gene: TRBD1; CDR3aa: CASSRTGQGGNEQFF; CDR3nt: TGTGCCAGCAGCAGAACGGGACAGGGAGGCAATGAGCAGTTCTTC
abundance: -; j_gene: TRBJ2-7; v_gene: TRBV6-5; d_gene: TRBD1; CDR3aa: CASSYEAGGREQYF; CDR3nt: TGTGCCAGCAGTTACGAGGCAGGGGGCCGCGAGCAGTACTTC
abundance: -; j_gene: TRBJ2-7; v_gene: TRBV7-2; d_gene: TRBD1; CDR3aa: CASSPVRDRGQYF; CDR3nt: TGTGCCAGCAGCCCCGTCCGGGACAGGGGGCAGTACTTC
abundance: -; j_gene: TRBJ1-4; v_gene: TRBV18; d_gene: -; CDR3aa: CASSRDSVEKLFF; CDR3nt: TGTGCCAGCTCACGCGACAGCGTTGAAAAACTGTTTTTT
abundance: once; j_gene: TRBJ2-7; v_gene: TRBV5-1; d_gene: -; CDR3aa: CASSLTRGTYEQYF; CDR3nt: TGCGCCAGCAGCTTGACGAGGGGGACCTACGAGCAGTACTTC
abundance: -; j_gene: TRBJ2-3; v_gene: TRBV13; d_gene: TRBD2; CDR3aa: CASSLGLADTDTQYF; CDR3nt: TGTGCCAGCAGCTTAGGACTAGCGGACACAGATACGCAGTATTTT
abundance: -; j_gene: TRBJ1-5; v_gene: TRBV6-6; d_gene: TRBD1; CDR3aa: CASSRQGGNQPQHF; CDR3nt: TGTGCCAGCAGTAGACAGGGCGGCAATCAGCCCCAGCATTTT
abundance: -; j_gene: TRBJ1-4; v_gene: TRBV28; d_gene: -; CDR3aa: CASSLGGTNEKLFF; CDR3nt: TGTGCCAGCAGTTTAGGGGGCACTAATGAAAAACTGTTTTTT
abundance: -; j_gene: TRBJ2-7; v_gene: TRBV7-2; d_gene: TRBD2; CDR3aa: CASSGSLAGSIYEQYF; CDR3nt: TGTGCCAGCAGCGGATCACTAGCGGGGTCCATCTACGAGCAGTACTTC
abundance: -; j_gene: TRBJ2-5; v_gene: TRBV9; d_gene: -; CDR3aa: CASSVGAGAVPETQYF; CDR3nt: TGTGCCAGCAGCGTAGGGGCGGGGGCCGTCCCGGAGACCCAGTACTTC
abundance: -; j_gene: TRBJ2-7; v_gene: TRBV27; d_gene: TRBD2; CDR3aa: CASSILAGGLEQYF; CDR3nt: TGTGCCAGCAGTATCCTAGCGGGAGGGCTCGAGCAGTACTTC
abundance: -; j_gene: TRBJ1-6; v_gene: TRBV5-8; d_gene: TRBD1; CDR3aa: CASSPRTGRNSPLHF; CDR3nt: TGTGCCAGCAGCCCCCGGACAGGGCGTAATTCACCCCTCCACTTT
abundance: -; j_gene: TRBJ1-2; v_gene: TRBV11-3; d_gene: -; CDR3aa: CASSPRTDNYGYTF; CDR3nt: TGTGCCAGCAGCCCCCGGACAGATAACTATGGCTACACCTTC
abundance: -; j_gene: TRBJ2-7; v_gene: TRBV18; d_gene: -; CDR3aa: CASSPRGTLAYEQYF; CDR3nt: TGTGCCAGCTCTCCACGTGGGACTCTCGCCTACGAGCAGTACTTC